Listed below are T cell receptor beta chains from one sample, sequenced in a study of radiotherapy plus CTLA-4 blockade in lung cancer. Here immunoSEQ multiplex PCR was the method, and the copy in TCRdb shows in-frame clones only, minus some. This sample yields 75,000 to 95,000 clones, of which more than 70% are seen a single time; about 14% belongs to the top ten. Specimen: peripheral blood, collected from a patient treated with radiotherapy plus ipilimumab. These receptors came from a human donor with non-small cell lung cancer that progressed on radiotherapy plus ipilimumab. The CDR3 runs from the conserved cysteine through the conserved F or W. The D gene is left open where the match is weak.

>TRBJ2-7|TRBV5-4|TRBD1
CASSATGGMTYEQYF
>TRBJ2-1|TRBV11-1|TRBD2
CASSRSSGNYNEQFF
>TRBJ1-6|TRBV6-5|TRBD1
CASRGQGNSPLHF
>TRBJ2-7|TRBV10-2|TRBD1
CASRRDRDYEQYF
>TRBJ1-5|TRBV10-3|.
CAIGEGQSNQPQHF
>TRBJ1-2|TRBV7-6|TRBD1
CASSEGQGSPYTF
>TRBJ2-1|TRBV7-3|TRBD2
CASSPRGLGYNEQFF
>TRBJ2-1|TRBV4-1|.
CASSLRGIDDNEQFF
>TRBJ1-2|TRBV14|.
CASSQDLGYGGYTF
>TRBJ2-5|TRBV7-3|TRBD2
CASRPGGGFEETQYF
>TRBJ2-7|TRBV5-1|TRBD2
CASSLESIAGAYEQYF
>TRBJ2-7|TRBV7-6|TRBD1
CASSPSTGGYEQYF
>TRBJ1-1|TRBV7-9|TRBD1
CASSPLGTGGASTEAFF
>TRBJ1-1|TRBV7-2|.
CASSTRSYTEAFF
>TRBJ2-7|TRBV28|TRBD1
CASSSIIGQGGEYEQYF
>TRBJ1-2|TRBV11-3|.
CASSLNGFSGYYGYTF
>TRBJ1-6|TRBV27|.
CASRSQGNSPLHF
>TRBJ2-1|TRBV30|.
CAWSQRERNEQFF
>TRBJ1-6|TRBV6-5|TRBD1
CASSPGQINSPLHF
>TRBJ2-7|TRBV6-1|.
CASTGSRQANYEQYF
>TRBJ1-2|TRBV18|.
CASSPPMGQIGGYTF
>TRBJ1-2|TRBV18|.
CASSPRSDYGYTF
>TRBJ2-3|TRBV7-9|TRBD1
CASTDRGPDTQYF
>TRBJ2-5|TRBV11-3|.
CASSLDREQVQYF
>TRBJ2-2|TRBV11-3|TRBD1
CASSLRDRGIAGELFF
>TRBJ2-3|TRBV5-1|TRBD2
CASSETSGRRTDTQYF
>TRBJ2-1|TRBV12-5|TRBD2
CASGLNSGRAYNEQFF
>TRBJ1-6|TRBV9|TRBD1
CASRRQGSNSYNSPLHF
>TRBJ2-4|TRBV6-4|.
CASSFPGAKNIQYF
>TRBJ1-1|TRBV6-1|.
CASSEGRVATEAFF
>TRBJ2-3|TRBV11-3|.
CASSFAGDTQYF
>TRBJ2-3|TRBV19|TRBD2
CASSPYGGLAPTDTQYF
>TRBJ1-5|TRBV2|.
CASRPRGHSYSNQPQHF
>TRBJ1-4|TRBV4-2|.
CASSQDPGGRDEKLFF
>TRBJ2-1|TRBV5-1|.
CASSLGQPGDEQFF
>TRBJ1-1|TRBV4-1|.
CASSQTRRNPNTEAFF
>TRBJ2-7|TRBV5-5|TRBD2
CASSSVEGAGAYEQYF
>TRBJ1-4|TRBV28|.
CATARTVNEKLFF
>TRBJ1-1|TRBV4-3|TRBD1
CASSQLRQGTEAFF
>TRBJ2-7|TRBV6-5|.
CASSYSSGAISYEQYF
>TRBJ2-7|TRBV19|TRBD1
CASSTGTVSYEQYF
>TRBJ2-4|TRBV6-5|.
CASSDGTARSYF
>TRBJ2-3|TRBV5-8|.
CASSLGQSRGTDTQYF
>TRBJ1-1|TRBV28|.
CASSFRQNEAFF
>TRBJ1-5|TRBV19|.
CASSTRTEPPQHF
>TRBJ1-2|TRBV10-3|.
CAISGGQLSYGYTF
>TRBJ2-2|TRBV29-1|.
CSASTGTDAGELFF
>.|TRBV4-3|TRBD1
CASSQETGGTYEQYF
>TRBJ2-7|TRBV9|.
CASSATGEGSYEQYF
>TRBJ1-2|TRBV5-4|TRBD1
CASSSGTGGYGYTF
>TRBJ2-3|TRBV2|TRBD2
CASSQNQRGPLYF
>TRBJ1-3|TRBV10-3|.
CAIRQGAGNTIYF
>TRBJ1-3|TRBV5-1|.
CASSLDQASGNTIYF
>TRBJ2-3|TRBV6-1|.
CASSARRFSTDTQYF
>TRBJ1-4|TRBV5-1|.
CASSLVSGATNEKLFF